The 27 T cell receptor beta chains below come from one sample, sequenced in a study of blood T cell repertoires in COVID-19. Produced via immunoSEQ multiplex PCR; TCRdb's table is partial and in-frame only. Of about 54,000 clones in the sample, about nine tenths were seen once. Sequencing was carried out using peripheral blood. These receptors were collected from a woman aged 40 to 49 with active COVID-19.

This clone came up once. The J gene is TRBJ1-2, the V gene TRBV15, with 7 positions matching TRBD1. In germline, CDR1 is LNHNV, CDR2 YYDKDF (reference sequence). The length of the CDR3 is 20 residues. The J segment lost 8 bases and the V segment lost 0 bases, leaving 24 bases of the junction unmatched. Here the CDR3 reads CATSRDLVKSWDSYFGGYTF. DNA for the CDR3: TGTGCCACCAGCAGAGATTTAGTAAAGTCGTGGGACAGCTACTTTGGAGGCTACACCTTC.

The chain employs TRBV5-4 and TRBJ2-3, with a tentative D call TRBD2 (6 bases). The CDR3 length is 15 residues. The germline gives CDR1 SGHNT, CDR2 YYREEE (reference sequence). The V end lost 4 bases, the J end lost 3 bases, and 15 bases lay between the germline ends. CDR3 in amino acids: CASSPGDLRTDTQYF. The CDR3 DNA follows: TGTGCCAGCAGCCCGGGGGACTTGAGAACAGATACGCAGTATTTT.

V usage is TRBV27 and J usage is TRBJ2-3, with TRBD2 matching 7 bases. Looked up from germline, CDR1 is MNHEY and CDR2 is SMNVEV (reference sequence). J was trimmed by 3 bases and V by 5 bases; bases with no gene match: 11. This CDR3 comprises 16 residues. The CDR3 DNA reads TGTGCCAGCAGTCCCGAACTAGCGATGCGGACAGATACGCAGTATTTT. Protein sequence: CASSPELAMRTDTQYF.

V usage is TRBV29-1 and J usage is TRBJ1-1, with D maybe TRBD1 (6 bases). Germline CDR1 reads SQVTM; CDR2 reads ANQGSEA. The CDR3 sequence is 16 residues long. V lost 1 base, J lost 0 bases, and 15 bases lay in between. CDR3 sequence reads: CSVEVARWTVNTEAFF. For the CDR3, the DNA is TGCAGCGTTGAAGTCGCCCGTTGGACAGTGAACACTGAAGCTTTCTTT.

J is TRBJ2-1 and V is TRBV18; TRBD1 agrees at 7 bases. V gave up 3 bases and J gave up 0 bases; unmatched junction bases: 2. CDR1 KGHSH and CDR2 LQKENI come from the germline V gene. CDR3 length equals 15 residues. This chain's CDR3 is CASSPGTVSYNEQFF. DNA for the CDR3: TGTGCCAGCTCACCCGGGACAGTCTCCTACAATGAGCAGTTCTTC.

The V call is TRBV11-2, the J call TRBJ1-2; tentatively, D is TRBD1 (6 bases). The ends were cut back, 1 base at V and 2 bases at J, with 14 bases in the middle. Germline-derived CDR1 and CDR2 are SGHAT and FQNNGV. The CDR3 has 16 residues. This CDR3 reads CASSLGIAGANYGYTF. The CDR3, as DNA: TGTGCCAGCAGCTTAGGTATTGCAGGGGCAAACTATGGCTACACCTTC.

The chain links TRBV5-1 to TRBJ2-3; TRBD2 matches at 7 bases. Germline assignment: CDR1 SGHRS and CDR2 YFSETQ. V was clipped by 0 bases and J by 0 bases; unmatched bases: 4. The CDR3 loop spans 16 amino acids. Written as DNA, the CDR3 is TGCGCCAGCAGCTTGGAGCGGGGCAGTAGCACAGATACGCAGTATTTT. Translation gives CASSLERGSSTDTQYF. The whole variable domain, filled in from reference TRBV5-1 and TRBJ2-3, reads KAGVTQTPRYLIKTRGQQVTLSCSPISGHRSVSWYQQTPGQGLQFLFEYFSETQRNKGNFPGRFSGRQFSNSRSEMNVSTLELGDSALYLCASSLERGSSTDTQYFGPGTRLTVL.

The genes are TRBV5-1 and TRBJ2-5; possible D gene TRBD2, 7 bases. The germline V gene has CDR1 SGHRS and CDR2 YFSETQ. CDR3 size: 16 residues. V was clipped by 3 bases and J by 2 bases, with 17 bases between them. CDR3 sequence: CASSSGQGRGQETQYF. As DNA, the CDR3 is TGCGCCAGCAGCTCGGGCCAGGGGAGGGGGCAAGAGACCCAGTACTTC. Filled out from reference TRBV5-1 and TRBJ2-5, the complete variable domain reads KAGVTQTPRYLIKTRGQQVTLSCSPISGHRSVSWYQQTPGQGLQFLFEYFSETQRNKGNFPGRFSGRQFSNSRSEMNVSTLELGDSALYLCASSSGQGRGQETQYFGPGTRLLVL.

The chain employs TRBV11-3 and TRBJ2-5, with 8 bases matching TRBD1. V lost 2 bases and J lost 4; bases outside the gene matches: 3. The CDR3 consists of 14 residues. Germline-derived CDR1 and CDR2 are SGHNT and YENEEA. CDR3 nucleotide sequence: TGTGCCAGCAGCTTATACAGGGGGTCAGAGACCCAGTACTTC. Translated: CASSLYRGSETQYF.

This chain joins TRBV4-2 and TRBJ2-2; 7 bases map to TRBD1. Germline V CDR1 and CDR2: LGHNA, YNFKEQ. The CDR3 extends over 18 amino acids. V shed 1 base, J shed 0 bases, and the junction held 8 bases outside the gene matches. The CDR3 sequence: CASSQAMGQFANTGELFF. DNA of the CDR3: TGTGCCAGCAGCCAAGCAATGGGACAGTTTGCGAACACCGGGGAGCTGTTTTTT.

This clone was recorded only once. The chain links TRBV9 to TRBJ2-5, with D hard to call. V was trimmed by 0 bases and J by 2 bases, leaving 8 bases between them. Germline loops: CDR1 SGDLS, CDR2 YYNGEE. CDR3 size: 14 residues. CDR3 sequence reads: CASSVAVEQETQYF. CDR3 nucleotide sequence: TGTGCCAGCAGCGTAGCTGTAGAACAAGAGACCCAGTACTTC. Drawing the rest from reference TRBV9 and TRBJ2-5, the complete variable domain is DSGVTQTPKHLITATGQRVTLRCSPRSGDLSVYWYQQSLDQGLQFLIQYYNGEERAKGNILERFSAQQFPDLHSELNLSSLELGDSALYFCASSVAVEQETQYFGPGTRLLVL.

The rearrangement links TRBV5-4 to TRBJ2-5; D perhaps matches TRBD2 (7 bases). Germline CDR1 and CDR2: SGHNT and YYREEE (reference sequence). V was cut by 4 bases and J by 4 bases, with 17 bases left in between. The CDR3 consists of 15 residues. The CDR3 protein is CASSLMAGAGETQYF. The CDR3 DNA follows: TGTGCCAGCAGCCTCATGGCGGGGGCCGGAGAGACCCAGTACTTC.

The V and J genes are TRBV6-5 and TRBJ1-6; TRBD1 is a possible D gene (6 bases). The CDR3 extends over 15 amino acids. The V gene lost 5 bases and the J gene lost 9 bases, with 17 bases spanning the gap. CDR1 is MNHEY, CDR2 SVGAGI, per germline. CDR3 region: CASSIGTLRLSPLHF. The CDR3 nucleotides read TGTGCCAGCAGTATAGGGACATTAAGGCTTTCACCCCTCCACTTT.

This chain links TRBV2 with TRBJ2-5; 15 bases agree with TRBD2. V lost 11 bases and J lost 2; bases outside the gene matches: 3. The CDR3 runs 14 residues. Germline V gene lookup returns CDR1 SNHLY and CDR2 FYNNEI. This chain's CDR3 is CASGTSGGQETQYF. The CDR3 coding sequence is TGTGCCTCCGGGACTAGCGGGGGGCAAGAGACCCAGTACTTC.

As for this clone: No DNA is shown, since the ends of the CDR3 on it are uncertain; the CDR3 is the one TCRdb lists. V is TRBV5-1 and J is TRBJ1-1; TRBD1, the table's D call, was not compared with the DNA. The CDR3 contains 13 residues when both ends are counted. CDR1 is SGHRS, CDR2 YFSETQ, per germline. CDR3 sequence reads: CASSWGTGSVTFF.

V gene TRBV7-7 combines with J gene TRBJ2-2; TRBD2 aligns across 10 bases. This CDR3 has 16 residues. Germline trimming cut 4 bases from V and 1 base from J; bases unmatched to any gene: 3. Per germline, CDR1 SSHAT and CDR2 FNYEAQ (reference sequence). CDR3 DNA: TGTGCCAGCAGCTCTATAGCGGGGGGGAACACCGGGGAGCTGTTTTTT. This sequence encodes CASSSIAGGNTGELFF. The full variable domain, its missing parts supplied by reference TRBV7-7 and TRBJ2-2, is GAGVSQSPRYKVTKRGQDVTLRCDPISSHATLYWYQQALGQGPEFLTYFNYEAQPDKSGLPSDRFSAERPEGSISTLTIQRTEQRDSAMYRCASSSIAGGNTGELFFGEGSRLTVL.

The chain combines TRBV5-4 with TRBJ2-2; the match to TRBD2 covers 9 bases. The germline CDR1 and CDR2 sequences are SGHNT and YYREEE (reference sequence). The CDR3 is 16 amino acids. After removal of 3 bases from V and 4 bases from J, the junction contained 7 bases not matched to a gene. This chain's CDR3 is CASSSFAGGPTGELFF. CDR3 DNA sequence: TGTGCCAGCAGCTCCTTTGCGGGGGGGCCCACCGGGGAGCTGTTTTTT.

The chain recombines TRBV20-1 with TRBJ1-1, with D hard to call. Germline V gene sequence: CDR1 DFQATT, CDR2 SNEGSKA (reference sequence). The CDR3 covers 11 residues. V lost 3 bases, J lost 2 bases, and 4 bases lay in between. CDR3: CSARSNTEAFF. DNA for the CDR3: TGCAGTGCTAGGAGTAACACTGAAGCTTTCTTT.

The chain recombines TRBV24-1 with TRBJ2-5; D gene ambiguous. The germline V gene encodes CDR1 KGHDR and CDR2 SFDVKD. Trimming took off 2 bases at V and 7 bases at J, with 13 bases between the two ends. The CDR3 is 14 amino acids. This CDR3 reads CATSDSKERGTQYF. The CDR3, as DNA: TGTGCCACCAGTGATTCGAAGGAGAGAGGGACCCAGTACTTC.

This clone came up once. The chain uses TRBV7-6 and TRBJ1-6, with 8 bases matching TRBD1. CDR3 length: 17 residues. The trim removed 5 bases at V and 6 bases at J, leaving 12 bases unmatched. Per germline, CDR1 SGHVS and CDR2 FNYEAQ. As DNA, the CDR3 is TGTGCCAGCAGCAATAACCCGGGACAGGCTAGTAATTCACCCCTCCACTTT. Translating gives CASSNNPGQASNSPLHF.

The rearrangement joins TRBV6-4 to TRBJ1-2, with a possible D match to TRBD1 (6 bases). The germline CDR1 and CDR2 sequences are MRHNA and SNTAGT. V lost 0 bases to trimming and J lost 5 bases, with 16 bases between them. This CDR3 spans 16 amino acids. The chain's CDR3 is CASSDSWSGALYGYTF. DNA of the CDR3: TGTGCCAGCAGTGACTCGTGGTCAGGGGCGTTGTATGGCTACACCTTC.

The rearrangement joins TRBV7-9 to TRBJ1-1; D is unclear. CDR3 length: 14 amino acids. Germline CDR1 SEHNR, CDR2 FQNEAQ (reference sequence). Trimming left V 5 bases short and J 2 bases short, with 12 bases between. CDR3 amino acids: CASSLTSLNTEAFF. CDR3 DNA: TGTGCCAGCAGCCTGACAAGTCTTAACACTGAAGCTTTCTTT.

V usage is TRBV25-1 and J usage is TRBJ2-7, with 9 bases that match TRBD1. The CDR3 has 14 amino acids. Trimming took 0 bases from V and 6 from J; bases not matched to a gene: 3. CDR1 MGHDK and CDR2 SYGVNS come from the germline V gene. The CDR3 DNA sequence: TGTGCCAGCAGTGAATATCACAGGGGGCGCGAGCAGTACTTC. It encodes CASSEYHRGREQYF.

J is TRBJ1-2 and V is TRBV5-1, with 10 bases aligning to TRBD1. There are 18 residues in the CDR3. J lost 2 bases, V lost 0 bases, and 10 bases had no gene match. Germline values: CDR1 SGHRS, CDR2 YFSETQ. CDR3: CASSLAPPGQGTNYGYTF. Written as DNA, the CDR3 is TGCGCCAGCAGCTTGGCACCTCCGGGACAGGGGACCAACTATGGCTACACCTTC.

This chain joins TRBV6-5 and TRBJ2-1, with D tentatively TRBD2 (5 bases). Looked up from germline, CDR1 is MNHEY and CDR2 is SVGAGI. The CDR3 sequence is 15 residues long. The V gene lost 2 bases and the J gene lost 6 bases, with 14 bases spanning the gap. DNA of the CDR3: TGTGCCAGCAGTTACCTCCGGACTCGGCCCAATGAGCAGTTCTTC. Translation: CASSYLRTRPNEQFF.

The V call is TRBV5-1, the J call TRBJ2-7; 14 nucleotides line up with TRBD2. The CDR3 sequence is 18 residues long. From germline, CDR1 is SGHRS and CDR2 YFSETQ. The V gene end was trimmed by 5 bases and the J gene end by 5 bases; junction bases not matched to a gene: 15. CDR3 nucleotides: TGCGCCAGCAGAGACCCGACTAGCGGGGGGGCTAGAATTAACGAGCAGTACTTC. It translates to CASRDPTSGGARINEQYF.

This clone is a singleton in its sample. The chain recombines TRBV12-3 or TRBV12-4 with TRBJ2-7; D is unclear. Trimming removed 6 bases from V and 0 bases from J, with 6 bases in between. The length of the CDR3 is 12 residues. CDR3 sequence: CASSPGSYEQYF. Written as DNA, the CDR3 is TGTGCCAGCAGCCCGGGCTCCTACGAGCAGTACTTC.